This TCR beta chain is from a study of siplizumab effects on memory and regulatory T cells (dated by TCRdb to between 2018 and 2021). The study in broad terms: The effect of the anti-CD2 antibody siplizumab on alloreactive T-cell subsets was examined in allogeneic mixed lymphocyte reactions constructed from human PBMCs.

TCRbeta CDR3 sequencing was performed on sorted unstimulated T cells and on proliferating T cells recovered from mixed lymphocyte reactions. Fresh whole blood from nine to eleven HLA-typed healthy donors was used to isolate PBMCs. To map where alloreactive clones came from, unstimulated CD4+ regulatory T cells were FACS-sorted. Concerning this clone: This receptor's antigen is unknown. Base qualities are missing; no much larger clone stands one base away.

The CDR3, cysteine through phenylalanine, is 15 amino acids long. Left in the record is the CDR3 DNA by itself, 45 bases read in frame from the first base. V gives up 5 bases and J gives up 8 bases, and the segment between their germline ends measures 18 bases. The germline V gene provides CDR1 SGHVS and CDR2 FQNEAQ. What the authors observed across the whole study: In reactions with siplizumab, an average of about 62% of mappable alloreactive CD4+ clones were Treg-derived, compared with around 28% in control reactions. Because sequences below about 10^-5 frequency were poorly captured, only a minor fraction of alloreactive clones could be mapped to unstimulated subsets. Siplizumab significantly lowered the cumulative frequency of alloreactive sequences that could be traced to unstimulated CD4+ memory T cells. A naive or memory phenotype could not be assigned to roughly 80-97% of proliferating CD4+ or CD8+ clones. Greater diversity appeared to be present in unstimulated naive T cells than in memory T cells, and a substantial contribution to the alloresponse seemed to be made by naive cells. Whether proliferating Tregs from siplizumab cultures were suppressive was not functionally confirmed.

Libraries were constructed by the immunoSEQ multiplex PCR assay. Each sample had around 92,000 TCR templates assayed by the deep sequencing platform. Genomic DNA extracted from sorted T cells was used for TCRbeta CDR3 sequencing. On the authors' methods: Clonal analysis of TCRbeta CDR3 data was done in the R programming language. Alloreactive CD4+ and CD8+ clones were identified by comparing unstimulated samples to CFSE-low samples taken after the reaction. By matching sequences to the repertoires of sorted unstimulated Treg and non-Treg cells, each alloreactive CD4+ clone was assigned a regulatory or non-regulatory origin. This immuneACCESS table, as held by TCRdb, lists in-frame sequences with V and J called but not all clones. Of the missing ones, under half trace to an unresolved V gene in checked studies; the others have no known cause. V, J and clone size were drawn from that table, and D and trimming were deduced from the DNA. The sample contains 99,000 or so clones, over 90% of them found a single time. Clones ranked in the top ten supply 0.55% to 0.8% of the sample.

The chain is assembled from TRBV7-8 and TRBJ1-4; TRBD1 is possibly the D segment (6 matching bases). The sequenced material came from Tregs sorted from blood. The origin of this receptor is a human donor in good health. The CDR3 region reads CASSPDQGRGEKLFF. In nucleotide form, the sequence is TGTGCCAGCAGCCCTGACCAGGGGCGGGGAGAAAAACTGTTTTTT.